The clone carrying this TCR beta chain was seen repeatedly, ten times or more. The antigen is undetermined. This beta chain came through as a stray read in a library set up for alpha chains, and its size says little. Each CDR3 protein is one row after TCRdb ran MiXCR on the 5' RACE reads. This sample has under 14,000 distinct CDR3 sequences, with around 8.3% found just once. The data derive from a study of spatial heterogeneity in lung cancer. Findings and caveats of the study: Tumoral mutation counts were tracked by counts of expanded intratumoral alpha and beta TCRs.

Noted time point: sample taken at primary tumor resection. The germline gives CDR1 SGHTA, CDR2 FQGNSA. V gave up 8 bases and J gave up 9 bases, with 17 bases separating them. CDR3 size: 13 residues. This receptor was identified in a female donor with early-stage non-small cell lung cancer. V gene TRBV7-2 combines with J gene TRBJ2-1; no clear D gene. The specimen was lung tumor tissue, collected at surgery. CDR3 nucleotides: TGTGCCAGCCTGCCCCGAGCCGCACTTGAGCAGTTCTTC. It specifies CASLPRAALEQFF. Complete variable domain (other parts from reference TRBV7-2 and TRBJ2-1): GAGVSQSPSNKVTEKGKDVELRCDPISGHTALYWYRQSLGQGLEFLIYFQGNSAPDKSGLPSDRFSAERTGGSVSTLTIQRTQQEDSAVYLCASLPRAALEQFFGPGTRLTVL.